This T cell receptor beta chain is drawn from a study of CD8 T cells in Susac syndrome. Turning to the study itself: Of the sequenced Susac syndrome patients, about 6 had active disease and 8 or 9 were in remission.

About 0.5 to 1 ug RNA was reverse transcribed with random hexamers. The CDR3 of TCR beta was amplified by immunoSEQ multiplex PCR across 54 Vbeta and 13 Jbeta. TCRdb re-analysed the immunoSEQ multiplex PCR reads in MiXCR, keeping a single row per CDR3 protein. The sample consists of more than 80,000 distinct CDR3 sequences, 94% of them appearing once. The V gene end was trimmed by 2 bases and the J gene end by 5 bases; junction bases not matched to a gene: 5. Germline V gives CDR1 MNHNY, CDR2 SVGAGI (reference sequence). This CDR3 is built from 15 residues. The J gene is TRBJ2-7, the V gene TRBV6-6; 11 bases align to TRBD1. The sequenced material came from CD8+ T cells from PBMCs. This sequence was found in a human donor with Susac syndrome. CDR3 coding DNA: TGTGCCAGCAGTTACACACGGACAGGGGGCGACGAGCAGTACTTC. Translated, it gives CASSYTRTGGDEQYF.